This T cell receptor beta chain is drawn from a study of T cell responses to AZD1222 COVID-19 vaccine. The CDR3 is made up of 13 amino acids. CDR1 and CDR2 (germline): SQVTM, ANQGSEA. Between the trimmed V and J ends, which lost 6 bases and 0 bases, there was a span of 11 bases. For this clone: Its antigen remains unknown.

General study findings and limits: Dominant CD4 TCR responses targeted spike regions 160-218 and 743-854. Clonal diversity was possibly underestimated, and the donors were mostly white British, with more females. At baseline, just a handful of AZD1222 recipients tested seropositive.

Pooling covered second doses at about 4 or about 12 weeks. This table comes from immunoSEQ multiplex PCR, and its TCRdb copy is limited to in-frame clones, with some not included. This table has 90,000 to 110,000 clones, approximately 87% appearing once. This TCR was recovered from an adult who received the AZD1222 COVID-19 vaccine. The rearrangement uses TRBV29-1 and TRBJ1-1; D ambiguous. The sample consisted of peripheral blood, taken 28 days after the second AZD1222 dose. DNA for the CDR3: TGCAGCGTCTGGACGGGGATGAACACTGAAGCTTTCTTT. Encoded protein: CSVWTGMNTEAFF.